The rows below give T cell receptor beta chains drawn from one sample of a study of shared clonotypes between healthy human individuals. Assay used: immunoSEQ multiplex PCR; TCRdb lists only in-frame clones, some missing. The sample has about 2.1 million clones, around 95% seen once. The specimen sequenced was naive CD8+ T cells from PBMCs. The source of these receptors is a man aged 18 to 30 in good health. Some clones in this sample may be carry-over from other donors' samples. The CDR3 runs from the conserved cysteine through the conserved F or W. A D gene is named only where the DNA matches it firmly. A clone size is listed for some rows: how often the clone was seen (once, few, many), or a class if it is expanded.

V,D,size,J,length,CDR3,DNA
TRBV6-5,TRBD1,once,TRBJ2-1,13,CASSSGQNNEQFF,TGTGCCAGCAGTTCGGGACAGAACAATGAGCAGTTCTTC
TRBV27,NA,once,TRBJ2-6,18,CATSQRRKGGSGANVLTF,TGTGCCACCAGCCAAAGGAGGAAGGGTGGTTCTGGGGCCAACGTCCTGACTTTC
TRBV28,NA,NA,TRBJ2-1,16,CASSSQRSSSYNEQFF,TGTGCCAGCAGTTCCCAGCGGTCTAGCTCCTACAATGAGCAGTTCTTC
TRBV9,TRBD2,NA,TRBJ2-7,14,CASSPGRGAGEQYF,TGTGCCAGCAGCCCCGGGAGGGGCGCGGGCGAGCAGTACTTC
TRBV9,NA,NA,TRBJ2-7,13,CASSAPPRREQYF,TGTGCCAGCAGCGCCCCTCCTAGGCGCGAGCAGTACTTC
TRBV19,NA,once,TRBJ2-7,14,CASSTRSGFYEQYF,TGTGCCAGTAGTACCAGGAGCGGGTTCTACGAGCAGTACTTC
TRBV7-9,NA,NA,TRBJ2-5,15,CASSLARTAEETQYF,TGTGCCAGCAGCTTAGCACGGACAGCAGAAGAGACCCAGTACTTC
TRBV7-9,TRBD2,NA,TRBJ2-1,17,CASSPSWTSKGGNEQFF,TGTGCCAGCAGCCCTTCATGGACTAGCAAAGGCGGCAATGAGCAGTTCTTC
TRBV9,TRBD2,NA,TRBJ2-1,16,CASSVESGSAYNEQFF,TGTGCCAGCAGCGTAGAAAGCGGGAGCGCCTACAATGAGCAGTTCTTC
TRBV28,TRBD1,NA,TRBJ2-7,13,CASSGDRAYEQYF,TGTGCCAGCAGTGGGGACAGGGCCTACGAGCAGTACTTC
TRBV9,TRBD2,NA,TRBJ2-3,14,CATGSGGGTDTQYF,TGTGCCACCGGGTCCGGGGGGGGGACAGATACGCAGTATTTT
TRBV4-1,TRBD1,NA,TRBJ1-5,16,CASSQEGGQVHQPQHF,TGCGCCAGCAGCCAAGAGGGGGGACAGGTTCATCAGCCCCAGCATTTT
TRBV9,TRBD1,NA,TRBJ1-1,16,CASSVAATRGDTEAFF,TGTGCCAGCAGCGTGGCGGCTACCAGGGGGGACACTGAAGCTTTCTTT
TRBV29-1,NA,once,TRBJ2-1,15,CSVAGTLPAYNEQFF,TGCAGCGTGGCCGGGACCCTACCCGCGTACAATGAGCAGTTCTTC
TRBV27,NA,NA,TRBJ2-7,19,CASRPGRDTGPGTSYEQYF,TGTGCCAGCAGGCCAGGACGGGACACCGGACCGGGAACCTCCTACGAGCAGTACTTC
TRBV19,NA,NA,TRBJ1-5,13,CASSIWGSQPQHF,TGTGCCAGTAGTATCTGGGGGAGTCAGCCCCAGCATTTT
TRBV9,TRBD2,NA,TRBJ2-5,17,CASSPGWASGTQETQYF,TGTGCCAGCAGCCCGGGGTGGGCTAGCGGAACCCAAGAGACCCAGTACTTC
TRBV7-9,NA,NA,TRBJ2-5,16,CASSNVPSRLQETQYF,TGTGCCAGCAGCAATGTACCCTCGAGACTACAAGAGACCCAGTACTTC
TRBV7-8,TRBD1,NA,TRBJ2-1,17,CASSFTGTVTFYNEQFF,TGTGCCAGCAGCTTTACCGGGACAGTGACGTTCTACAATGAGCAGTTCTTC
TRBV28,NA,NA,TRBJ1-5,12,CASSKGNQPQHF,TGTGCCAGCAGCAAGGGGAATCAGCCCCAGCATTTT
TRBV11-2,NA,NA,TRBJ1-2,14,CASSHVTINYGYTF,TGTGCCAGCAGCCATGTGACCATTAACTATGGCTACACCTTC
TRBV29-1,NA,NA,TRBJ2-3,15,CSVAGRKDSTDTQYF,TGCAGCGTGGCCGGGCGCAAGGATTCCACAGATACGCAGTATTTT
TRBV29-1,NA,NA,TRBJ2-1,14,CSVEGGATYNEQFF,TGCAGCGTCGAAGGGGGGGCGACCTACAATGAGCAGTTCTTC
TRBV5-8,NA,NA,TRBJ1-1,10,CASSFPYSLF,TGTGCCAGCAGCTTCCCTTACAGTCTCTTT
TRBV6-5,TRBD1,NA,TRBJ2-2,15,CASSYWGQTAGELFF,TGTGCCAGCAGTTACTGGGGACAGACCGCCGGGGAGCTGTTTTTT
TRBV9,NA,NA,TRBJ1-5,15,CASSGSGTTNQPQHF,TGTGCCAGCAGCGGGTCCGGGACAACCAATCAGCCCCAGCATTTT
TRBV19,NA,NA,TRBJ1-2,11,CASRQVYGYTF,TGTGCCAGTAGACAAGTATATGGCTACACCTTC
TRBV28,NA,NA,TRBJ2-1,15,CASSQDPVGYNEQFF,TGTGCCAGCAGTCAAGACCCCGTGGGCTACAATGAGCAGTTCTTC
TRBV9,TRBD1,NA,TRBJ2-5,16,CASSVAGTGSRETQYF,TGTGCCAGCAGCGTAGCTGGGACAGGGTCTAGGGAGACCCAGTACTTC
TRBV7-9,NA,once,TRBJ2-3,15,CASSHTRVEGDTQYF,TGTGCCAGCAGCCACACTAGGGTTGAGGGAGATACGCAGTATTTT
TRBV15,NA,NA,TRBJ2-7,15,CATSSPGHPTYEQYF,TGTGCCACCAGCAGCCCGGGACACCCTACTTACGAGCAGTACTTC
TRBV10-3,NA,few,TRBJ1-1,11,CAIRGGTEAFF,TGTGCCATCCGAGGGGGCACTGAAGCTTTCTTT
TRBV9,NA,once,TRBJ1-5,13,CASSVDGNQPQHF,TGTGCCAGCAGCGTAGATGGGAATCAGCCCCAGCATTTT
TRBV9,TRBD2,NA,TRBJ2-4,15,CASSASGRSLNIQYF,TGTGCCAGCAGCGCGAGCGGGAGGTCCCTGAACATTCAGTACTTC
TRBV15,TRBD1,NA,TRBJ2-5,15,CATSRGGQGGETQYF,TGTGCCACCAGCAGGGGGGGACAGGGAGGGGAGACCCAGTACTTC
TRBV25-1,NA,NA,TRBJ2-2,14,CASSGAKYTGELFF,TGTGCCAGCAGTGGGGCTAAGTACACCGGGGAGCTGTTTTTT
TRBV19,NA,NA,TRBJ1-5,17,CASSPPGLTYSNQPQHF,TGTGCCAGTAGTCCACCGGGACTAACGTATAGCAATCAGCCCCAGCATTTT
TRBV7-8,TRBD1,NA,TRBJ1-2,19,CASSLVSRWDRDINYGYTF,TGTGCCAGCAGCTTAGTGTCTCGCTGGGACAGGGACATCAACTATGGCTACACCTTC
TRBV2,NA,NA,TRBJ1-2,15,CASSVVGSLNYGYTF,TGTGCCAGCAGTGTTGTTGGCAGCCTTAACTATGGCTACACCTTC
TRBV6-5,TRBD2,once,TRBJ2-7,15,CASLPSGRPTYEQYF,TGTGCCAGCTTACCAAGCGGGAGGCCCACCTACGAGCAGTACTTC
TRBV15,NA,NA,TRBJ1-5,15,CATKITGYGNQPQHF,TGTGCCACCAAGATCACAGGGTATGGCAATCAGCCCCAGCATTTT
TRBV4-3,NA,NA,TRBJ2-3,17,CASSQDLGTLITDTQYF,TGCGCCAGCAGCCAAGATCTCGGGACACTCATCACAGATACGCAGTATTTT
TRBV19,NA,NA,TRBJ1-4,14,CASTDWGTNEKLFF,TGTGCCAGTACAGATTGGGGCACTAATGAAAAACTGTTTTTT
TRBV6-1,TRBD1,NA,TRBJ1-2,15,CASVGQGVYVRGYTF,TGTGCCAGCGTAGGACAGGGGGTTTACGTAAGAGGCTACACCTTC
TRBV19,NA,NA,TRBJ1-5,14,CASSMGGGQQPQHF,TGTGCCAGTAGTATGGGGGGCGGGCAGCAGCCCCAGCATTTT
TRBV4-1,NA,NA,TRBJ2-1,12,CASSQDGSEQFF,TGCGCCAGCAGCCAAGACGGCAGCGAGCAGTTCTTC
TRBV28,TRBD1,NA,TRBJ1-1,14,CASRPTGPYTEAFF,TGTGCCAGCAGACCGACAGGGCCCTACACTGAAGCTTTCTTT
TRBV7-6,NA,NA,TRBJ1-5,15,CASSLFQGLTQPQHF,TGTGCCAGCAGCTTATTCCAGGGCCTGACTCAGCCCCAGCATTTT
TRBV5-1,NA,few,TRBJ1-2,13,CASSLSRLYGYTF,TGCGCCAGCAGCTTGTCGAGGCTCTATGGCTACACCTTC
TRBV4-1,NA,NA,TRBJ1-5,17,CASSQEPPAPSNQPQHF,TGCGCCAGCAGCCAAGAACCCCCGGCCCCTAGCAATCAGCCCCAGCATTTT
TRBV28,TRBD1,NA,TRBJ2-3,18,CASSLPISGGEFPDTQYF,TGTGCCAGCAGTCTACCCATCTCAGGGGGCGAGTTTCCCGATACGCAGTATTTT